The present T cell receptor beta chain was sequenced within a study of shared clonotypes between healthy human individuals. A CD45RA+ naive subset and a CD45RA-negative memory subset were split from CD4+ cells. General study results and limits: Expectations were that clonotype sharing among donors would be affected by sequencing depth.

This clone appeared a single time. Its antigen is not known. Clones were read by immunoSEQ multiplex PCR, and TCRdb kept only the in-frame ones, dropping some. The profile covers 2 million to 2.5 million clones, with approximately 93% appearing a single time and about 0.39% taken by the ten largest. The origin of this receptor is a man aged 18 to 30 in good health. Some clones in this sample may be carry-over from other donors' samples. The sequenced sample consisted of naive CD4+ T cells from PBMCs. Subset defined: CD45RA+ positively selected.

CDR3 region: CASSTWLAGSYNEQFF. The CDR3 coding sequence is TGTGCCAGCAGTACGTGGCTAGCGGGAAGCTACAATGAGCAGTTCTTC. This sequence joins TRBV28 and TRBJ2-1; 9 bases line up with TRBD2. Trimming removed 5 bases from V and 3 bases from J; junction bases left unmatched: 8. The length of the CDR3 is 16 residues. CDR1 and CDR2 (germline): MDHEN, SYDVKM.